The clone carrying this TCR delta chain was seen more than once but under ten times. TCRdb redid the clone calls on the reads with CATT. The sample lists around 5,000 delta-chain clones; around 5% were seen once. This record comes from a study of gamma-delta chains in newborns, infants, children. Study summary: Microbial exposure reportedly drives polyclonal innate γδ T cell expansion after birth.

V lost 7 bases, J lost 1 base, and 29 bases stayed unmatched. The length of the CDR3 is 22 residues. Germline V gene data show CDR1 as TSWWSYY and CDR2 as QGS. The V call is TRDV1, the J call TRDJ1; 8 bases align to TRDD3. The specimen sequenced was blood. The receptor's source is a child who was a newborn, infant or young child, either healthy, febrile or measles-vaccinated (not recorded which). In nucleotides, the CDR3 is TGTGCTCTTGATTCGCCCCCTACTTACTCCTTACTGGGGGCATTTGGCACCGATAAACTCATCTTT. It specifies CALDSPPTYSLLGAFGTDKLIF.